A single T cell receptor beta chain is shown here with its context. Its cognate antigen is unknown. CDR1 is SGHAT, CDR2 FQNNGV, per germline. This CDR3 is 14 amino acids long. Trimming pared 5 bases from V and 4 bases from J, leaving 14 bases between. This entry comes from a study of post-analysis software for immune sequencing data. Notes on the study in general: Samples made in the same batch grouped tightly together by F measure. About 5 TRBV segments were significantly more frequent in patients than in controls. TRBV5-6, TRBV5-1 and TRBV20-1 were among these segments.

cDNA libraries for TCR beta contained unique molecular identifiers. Each batch of about 0.95 to 11 million T cells produced roughly 0.5 million cDNA molecules. MiXCR, run by TCRdb on the PCR reads, gives a single entry per CDR3 protein. Here the sample spans some 690,000 distinct CDR3 sequences, approximately 60% being singletons. Input material: blood. The TCR originated in a girl aged 2-9 years with multiple sclerosis. The chain recombines TRBV11-2 with TRBJ1-2; possible D gene TRBD1, 5 bases. CDR3 sequence: CASSAGWGSYGYTF. The DNA of the CDR3 is TGTGCCAGCAGCGCCGGGTGGGGCAGCTATGGCTACACCTTC.